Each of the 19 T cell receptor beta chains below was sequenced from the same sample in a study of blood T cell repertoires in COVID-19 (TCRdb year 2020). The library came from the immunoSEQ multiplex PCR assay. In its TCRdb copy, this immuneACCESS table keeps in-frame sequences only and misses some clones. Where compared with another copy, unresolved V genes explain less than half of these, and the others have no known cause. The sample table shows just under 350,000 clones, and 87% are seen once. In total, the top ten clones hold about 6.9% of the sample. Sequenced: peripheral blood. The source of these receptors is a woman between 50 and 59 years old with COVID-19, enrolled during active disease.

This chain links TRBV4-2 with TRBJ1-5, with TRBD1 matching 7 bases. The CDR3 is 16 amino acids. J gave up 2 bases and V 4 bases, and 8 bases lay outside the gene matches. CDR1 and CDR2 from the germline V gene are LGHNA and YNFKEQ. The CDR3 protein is CASSPVQGSGNQPQHF. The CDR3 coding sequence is TGTGCCAGCAGCCCGGTACAGGGGTCGGGCAATCAGCCCCAGCATTTT.

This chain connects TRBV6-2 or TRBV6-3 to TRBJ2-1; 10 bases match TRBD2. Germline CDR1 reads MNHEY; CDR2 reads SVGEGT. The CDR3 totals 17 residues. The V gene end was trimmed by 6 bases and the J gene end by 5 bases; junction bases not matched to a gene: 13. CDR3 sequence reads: CASRPSALAGVDNEQFF. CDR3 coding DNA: TGTGCCAGCAGACCTTCGGCGCTAGCGGGAGTAGACAATGAGCAGTTCTTC.

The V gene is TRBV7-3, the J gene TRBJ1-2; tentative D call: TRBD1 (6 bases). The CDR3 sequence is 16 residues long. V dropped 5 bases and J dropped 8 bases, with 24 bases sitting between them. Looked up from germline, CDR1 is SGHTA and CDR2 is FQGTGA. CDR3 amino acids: CASSLDVAGGLKGYTF. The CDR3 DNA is TGTGCCAGCAGCCTCGATGTGGCGGGGGGCTTGAAGGGCTACACCTTC. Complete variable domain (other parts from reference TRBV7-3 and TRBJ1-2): GAGVSQTPSNKVTEKGKYVELRCDPISGHTALYWYRQSLGQGPEFLIYFQGTGAADDSGLPNDRFFAVRPEGSVSTLKIQRTERGDSAVYLCASSLDVAGGLKGYTFGSGTRLTVV.

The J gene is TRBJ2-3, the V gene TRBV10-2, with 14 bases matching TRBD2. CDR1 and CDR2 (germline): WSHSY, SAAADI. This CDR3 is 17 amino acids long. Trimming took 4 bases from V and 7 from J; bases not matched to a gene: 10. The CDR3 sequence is CASSGRTSGGSGNTQYF. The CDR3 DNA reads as TGCGCCAGCAGTGGAAGGACTAGCGGGGGGTCTGGGAATACGCAGTATTTT.

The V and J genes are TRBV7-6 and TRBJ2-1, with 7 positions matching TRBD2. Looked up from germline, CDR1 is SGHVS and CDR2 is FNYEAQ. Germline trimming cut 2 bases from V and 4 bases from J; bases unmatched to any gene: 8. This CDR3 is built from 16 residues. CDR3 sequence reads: CASSLIGTTLYNEQFF. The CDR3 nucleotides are TGTGCCAGCAGCTTAATAGGGACTACCCTTTACAATGAGCAGTTCTTC.

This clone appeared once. As DNA, the CDR3 is TGTGCCAGCGGCACTACGGGTTCCTACGAGCAGTACTTC. This codes for CASGTTGSYEQYF. This chain joins TRBV6-5 and TRBJ2-7; D unclear. Germline CDR1 and CDR2: MNHEY and SVGAGI. V lost 8 bases, J lost 1 base, and 12 bases lay in between. This CDR3 comprises 13 residues.

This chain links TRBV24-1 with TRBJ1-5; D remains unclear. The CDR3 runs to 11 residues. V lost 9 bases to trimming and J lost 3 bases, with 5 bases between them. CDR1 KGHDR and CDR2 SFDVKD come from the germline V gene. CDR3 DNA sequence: TGTGCCACCCCAAACAATCAGCCCCAGCATTTT. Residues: CATPNNQPQHF.

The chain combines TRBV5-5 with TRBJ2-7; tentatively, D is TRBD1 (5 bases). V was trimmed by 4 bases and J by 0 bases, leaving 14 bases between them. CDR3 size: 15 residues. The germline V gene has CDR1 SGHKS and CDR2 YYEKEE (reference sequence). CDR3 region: CASSLLDTYSYEQYF. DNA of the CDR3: TGTGCCAGCAGCCTGCTGGACACATACTCCTACGAGCAGTACTTC.

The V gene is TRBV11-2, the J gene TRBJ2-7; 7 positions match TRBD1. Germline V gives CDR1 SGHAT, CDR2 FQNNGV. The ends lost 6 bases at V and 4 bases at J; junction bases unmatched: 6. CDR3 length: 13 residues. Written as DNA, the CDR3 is TGTGCCAGCAGTAGGGGACAGCGATACGAGCAGTACTTC. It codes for CASSRGQRYEQYF.

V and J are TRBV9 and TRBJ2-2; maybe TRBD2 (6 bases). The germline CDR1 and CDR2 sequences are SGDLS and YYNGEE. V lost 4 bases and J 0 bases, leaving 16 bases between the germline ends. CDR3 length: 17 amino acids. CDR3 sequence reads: CASSPHSGTTNTGELFF. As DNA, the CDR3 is TGTGCCAGCAGCCCTCATAGCGGAACCACGAACACCGGGGAGCTGTTTTTT.

The CDR3 nucleotides are TGTGCCAGCAGCTTAGATGGGACAGCAAATCAGCCCCAGCATTTT. Its translation is CASSLDGTANQPQHF. The gene calls are TRBV11-1 and TRBJ1-5; 7 bases agree with TRBD1. Germline lookup yields CDR1 SGHAT and CDR2 FQDESV (reference sequence). The V gene end was trimmed by 1 base and the J gene end by 4 bases; junction bases not matched to a gene: 4. This CDR3 is built from 15 residues.

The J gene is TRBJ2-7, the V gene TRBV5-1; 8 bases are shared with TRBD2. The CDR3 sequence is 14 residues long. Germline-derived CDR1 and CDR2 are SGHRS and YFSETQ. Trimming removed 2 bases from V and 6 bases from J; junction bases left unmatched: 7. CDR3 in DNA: TGCGCCAGCAGCTTAAGCGGGAGTAACGGCGAGCAGTACTTC. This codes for CASSLSGSNGEQYF.

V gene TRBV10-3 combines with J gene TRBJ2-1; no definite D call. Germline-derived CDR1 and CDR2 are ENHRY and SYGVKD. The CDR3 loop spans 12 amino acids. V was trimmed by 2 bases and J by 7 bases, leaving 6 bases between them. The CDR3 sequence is CAISEGQNEQFF. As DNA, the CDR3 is TGTGCCATCAGTGAGGGCCAGAATGAGCAGTTCTTC.

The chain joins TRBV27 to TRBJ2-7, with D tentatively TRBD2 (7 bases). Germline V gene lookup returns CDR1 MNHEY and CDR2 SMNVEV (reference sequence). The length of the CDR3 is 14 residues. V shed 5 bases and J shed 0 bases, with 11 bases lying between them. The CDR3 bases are TGTGCCAGCAGTACGGGGGGCCCCTCCTACGAGCAGTACTTC. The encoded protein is CASSTGGPSYEQYF.

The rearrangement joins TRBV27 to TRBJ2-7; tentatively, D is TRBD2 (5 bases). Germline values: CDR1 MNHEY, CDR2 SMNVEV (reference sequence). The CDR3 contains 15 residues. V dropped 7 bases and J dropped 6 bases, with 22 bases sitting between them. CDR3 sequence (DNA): TGTGCCAGCAATACCAGGTGGGCGACTGGAGGCGAGCAGTACTTC. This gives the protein CASNTRWATGGEQYF.

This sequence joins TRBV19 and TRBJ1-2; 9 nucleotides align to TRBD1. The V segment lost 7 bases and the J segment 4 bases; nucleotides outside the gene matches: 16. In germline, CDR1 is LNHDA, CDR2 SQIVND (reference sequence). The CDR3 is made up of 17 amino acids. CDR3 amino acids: CASTSQTATGGSYGYTF. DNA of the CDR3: TGTGCCAGTACTTCCCAAACGGCGACAGGGGGTTCCTATGGCTACACCTTC.

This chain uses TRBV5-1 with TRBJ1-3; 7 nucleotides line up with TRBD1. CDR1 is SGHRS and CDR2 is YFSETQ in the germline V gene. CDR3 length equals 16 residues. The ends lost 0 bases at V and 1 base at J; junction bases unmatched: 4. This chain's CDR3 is CASSLGGQLSGNTIYF. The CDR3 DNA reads TGCGCCAGCAGCTTGGGGGGACAGTTGTCTGGAAACACCATATATTTT.

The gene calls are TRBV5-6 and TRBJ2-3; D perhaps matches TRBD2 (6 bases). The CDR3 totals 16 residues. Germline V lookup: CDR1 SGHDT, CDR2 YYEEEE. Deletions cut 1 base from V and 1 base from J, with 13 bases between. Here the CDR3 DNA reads TGTGCCAGCAGCTTGTTACAGCGGGCAGGCACAGATACGCAGTATTTT. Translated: CASSLLQRAGTDTQYF.

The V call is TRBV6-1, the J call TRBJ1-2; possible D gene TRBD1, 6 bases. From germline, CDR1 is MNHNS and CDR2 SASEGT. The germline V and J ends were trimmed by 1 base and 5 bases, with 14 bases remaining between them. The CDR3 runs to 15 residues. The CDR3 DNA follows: TGTGCCAGCAGTGAAGTTGGCGTAAGGGGGTATGGCTACACCTTC. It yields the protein CASSEVGVRGYGYTF.